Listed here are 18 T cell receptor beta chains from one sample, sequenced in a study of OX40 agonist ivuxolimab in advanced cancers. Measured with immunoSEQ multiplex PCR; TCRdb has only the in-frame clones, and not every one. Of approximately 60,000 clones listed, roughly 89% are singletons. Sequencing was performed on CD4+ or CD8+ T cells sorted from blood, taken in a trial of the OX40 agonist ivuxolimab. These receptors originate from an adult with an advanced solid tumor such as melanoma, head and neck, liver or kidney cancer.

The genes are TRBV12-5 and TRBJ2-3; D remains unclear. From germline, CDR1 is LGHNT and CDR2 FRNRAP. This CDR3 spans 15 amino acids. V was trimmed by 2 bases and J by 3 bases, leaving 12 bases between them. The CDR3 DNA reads TGTGCTAGTGGTTTGTCAGACCTTTGGACAGATACGCAGTATTTT. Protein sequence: CASGLSDLWTDTQYF. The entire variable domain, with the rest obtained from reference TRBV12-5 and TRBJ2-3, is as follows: DARVTQTPRHKVTEMGQEVTMRCQPILGHNTVFWYRQTMMQGLELLAYFRNRAPLDDSGMPKDRFSAEMPDATLATLKIQPSEPRDSAVYFCASGLSDLWTDTQYFGPGTRLTVL.

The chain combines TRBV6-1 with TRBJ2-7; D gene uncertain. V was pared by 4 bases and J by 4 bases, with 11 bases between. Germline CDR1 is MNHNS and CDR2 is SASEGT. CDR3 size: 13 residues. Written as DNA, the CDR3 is TGTGCCAGCAGTGCGTCTTGGGGATACGAGCAGTACTTC. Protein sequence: CASSASWGYEQYF.

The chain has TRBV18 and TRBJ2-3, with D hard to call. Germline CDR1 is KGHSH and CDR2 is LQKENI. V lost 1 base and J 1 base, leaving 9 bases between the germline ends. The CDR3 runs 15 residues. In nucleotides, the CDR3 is TGTGCCAGCTCACCACTTGTTCCCGGCACAGATACGCAGTATTTT. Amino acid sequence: CASSPLVPGTDTQYF.

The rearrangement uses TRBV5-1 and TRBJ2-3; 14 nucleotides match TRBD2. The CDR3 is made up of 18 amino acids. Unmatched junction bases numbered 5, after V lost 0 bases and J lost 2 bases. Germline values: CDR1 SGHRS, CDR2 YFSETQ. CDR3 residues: CASSLAPGLAGATDTQYF. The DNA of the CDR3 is TGCGCCAGCAGCTTGGCACCGGGACTAGCGGGGGCCACAGATACGCAGTATTTT. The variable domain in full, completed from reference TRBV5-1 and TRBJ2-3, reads KAGVTQTPRYLIKTRGQQVTLSCSPISGHRSVSWYQQTPGQGLQFLFEYFSETQRNKGNFPGRFSGRQFSNSRSEMNVSTLELGDSALYLCASSLAPGLAGATDTQYFGPGTRLTVL.

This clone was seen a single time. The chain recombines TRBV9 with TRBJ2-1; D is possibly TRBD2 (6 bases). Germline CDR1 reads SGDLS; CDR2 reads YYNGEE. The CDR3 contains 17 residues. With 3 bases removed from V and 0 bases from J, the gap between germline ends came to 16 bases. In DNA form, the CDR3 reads TGTGCCAGCAGCGGACCTAGGCCCGGGAGCTCCTACAATGAGCAGTTCTTC. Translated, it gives CASSGPRPGSSYNEQFF.

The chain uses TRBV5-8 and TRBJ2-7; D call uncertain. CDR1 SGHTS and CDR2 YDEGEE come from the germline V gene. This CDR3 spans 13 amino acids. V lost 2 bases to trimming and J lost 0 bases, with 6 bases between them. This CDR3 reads CASSFRSSYEQYF. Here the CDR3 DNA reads TGTGCCAGCAGCTTTCGCAGCTCCTACGAGCAGTACTTC.

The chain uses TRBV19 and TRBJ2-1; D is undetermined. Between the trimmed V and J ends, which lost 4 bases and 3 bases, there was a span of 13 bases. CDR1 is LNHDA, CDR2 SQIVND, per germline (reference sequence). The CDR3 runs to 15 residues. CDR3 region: CASSNSRARYNEQFF. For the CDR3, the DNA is TGTGCCAGTAGTAATAGCCGTGCTCGCTACAATGAGCAGTTCTTC.

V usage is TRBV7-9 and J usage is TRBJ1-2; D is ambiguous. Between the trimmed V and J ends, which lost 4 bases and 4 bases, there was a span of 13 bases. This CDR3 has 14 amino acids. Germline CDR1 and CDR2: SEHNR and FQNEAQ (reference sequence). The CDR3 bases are TGTGCCAGCAGCTCCTCATCGGCCGCCTATGGCTACACCTTC. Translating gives CASSSSSAAYGYTF. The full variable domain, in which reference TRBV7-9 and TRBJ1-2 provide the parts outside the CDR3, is DTGVSQNPRHKITKRGQNVTFRCDPISEHNRLYWYRQTLGQGPEFLTYFQNEAQLEKSRLLSDRFSAERPKGSFSTLEIQRTEQGDSAMYLCASSSSSAAYGYTFGSGTRLTVV.

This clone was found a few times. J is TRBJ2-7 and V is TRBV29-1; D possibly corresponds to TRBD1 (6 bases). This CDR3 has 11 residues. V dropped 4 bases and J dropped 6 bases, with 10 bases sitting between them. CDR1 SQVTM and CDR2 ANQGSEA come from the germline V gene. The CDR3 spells CSVVRGGEQYF. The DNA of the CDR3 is TGCAGCGTTGTGAGAGGGGGCGAGCAGTACTTC.

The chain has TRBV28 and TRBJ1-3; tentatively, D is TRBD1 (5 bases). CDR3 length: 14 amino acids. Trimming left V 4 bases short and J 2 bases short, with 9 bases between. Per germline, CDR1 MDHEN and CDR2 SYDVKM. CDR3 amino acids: CASSSEGAGNTIYF. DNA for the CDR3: TGTGCCAGCAGTTCAGAAGGGGCTGGAAACACCATATATTTT.

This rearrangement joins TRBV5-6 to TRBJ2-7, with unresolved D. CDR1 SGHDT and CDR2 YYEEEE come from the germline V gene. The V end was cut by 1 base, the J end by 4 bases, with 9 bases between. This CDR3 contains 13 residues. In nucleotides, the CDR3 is TGTGCCAGCAGCTTGAACAGATATTACGAGCAGTACTTC. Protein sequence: CASSLNRYYEQYF.

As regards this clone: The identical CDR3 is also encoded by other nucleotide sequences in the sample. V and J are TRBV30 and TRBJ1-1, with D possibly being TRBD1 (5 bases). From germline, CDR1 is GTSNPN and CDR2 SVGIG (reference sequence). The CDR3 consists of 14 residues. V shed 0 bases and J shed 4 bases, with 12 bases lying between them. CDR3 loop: CAWSVGGGGTEAFF. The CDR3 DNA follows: TGTGCCTGGAGTGTCGGGGGTGGAGGCACTGAAGCTTTCTTT.

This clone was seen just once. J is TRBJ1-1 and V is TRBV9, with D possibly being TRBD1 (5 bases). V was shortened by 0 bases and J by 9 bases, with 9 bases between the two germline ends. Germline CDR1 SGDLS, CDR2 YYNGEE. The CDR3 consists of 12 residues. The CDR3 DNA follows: TGTGCCAGCAGCGTAGTGCAGGGACAAGCTTTCTTT. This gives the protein CASSVVQGQAFF.

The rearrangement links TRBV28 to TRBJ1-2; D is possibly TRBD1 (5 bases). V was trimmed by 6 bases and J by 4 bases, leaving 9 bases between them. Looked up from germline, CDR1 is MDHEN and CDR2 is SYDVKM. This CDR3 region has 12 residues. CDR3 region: CASRGLPYGYTF. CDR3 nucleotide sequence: TGTGCCAGCAGGGGACTCCCCTATGGCTACACCTTC.

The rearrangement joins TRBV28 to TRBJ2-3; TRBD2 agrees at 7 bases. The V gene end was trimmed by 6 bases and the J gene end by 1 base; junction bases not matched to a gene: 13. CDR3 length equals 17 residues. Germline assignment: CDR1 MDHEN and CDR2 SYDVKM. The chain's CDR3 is CASSTLGLVAGTDTQYF. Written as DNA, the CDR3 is TGTGCCAGCAGCACCCTAGGACTAGTGGCTGGCACAGATACGCAGTATTTT.

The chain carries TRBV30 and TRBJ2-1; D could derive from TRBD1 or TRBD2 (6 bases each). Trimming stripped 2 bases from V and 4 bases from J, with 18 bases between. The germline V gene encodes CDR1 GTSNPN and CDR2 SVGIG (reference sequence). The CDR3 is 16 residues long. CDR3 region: CAWSPRGRRVYNEQFF. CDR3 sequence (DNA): TGTGCCTGGAGTCCCCGGGGGCGCAGGGTATACAATGAGCAGTTCTTC.

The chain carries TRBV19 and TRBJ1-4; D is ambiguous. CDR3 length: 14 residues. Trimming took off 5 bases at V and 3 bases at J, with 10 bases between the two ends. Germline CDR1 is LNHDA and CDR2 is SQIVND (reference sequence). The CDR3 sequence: CASSVGRANEKLFF. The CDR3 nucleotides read TGTGCCAGTAGTGTCGGACGAGCTAATGAAAAACTGTTTTTT. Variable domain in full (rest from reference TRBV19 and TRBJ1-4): DGGITQSPKYLFRKEGQNVTLSCEQNLNHDAMYWYRQDPGQGLRLIYYSQIVNDFQKGDIAEGYSVSREKKESFPLTVTSAQKNPTAFYLCASSVGRANEKLFFGSGTQLSVL.

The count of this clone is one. CDR3 residues: CASSSPSTAYGYTF. As DNA, the CDR3 is TGTGCCAGCAGTTCTCCTTCGACAGCCTATGGCTACACCTTC. The chain is built from TRBV28 and TRBJ1-2, with a possible D match to TRBD1 (5 bases). This CDR3 has 14 residues. Trimming shortened V by 4 bases and J by 4 bases, and 13 bases separated the two germline ends. CDR1 MDHEN and CDR2 SYDVKM come from the germline V gene.